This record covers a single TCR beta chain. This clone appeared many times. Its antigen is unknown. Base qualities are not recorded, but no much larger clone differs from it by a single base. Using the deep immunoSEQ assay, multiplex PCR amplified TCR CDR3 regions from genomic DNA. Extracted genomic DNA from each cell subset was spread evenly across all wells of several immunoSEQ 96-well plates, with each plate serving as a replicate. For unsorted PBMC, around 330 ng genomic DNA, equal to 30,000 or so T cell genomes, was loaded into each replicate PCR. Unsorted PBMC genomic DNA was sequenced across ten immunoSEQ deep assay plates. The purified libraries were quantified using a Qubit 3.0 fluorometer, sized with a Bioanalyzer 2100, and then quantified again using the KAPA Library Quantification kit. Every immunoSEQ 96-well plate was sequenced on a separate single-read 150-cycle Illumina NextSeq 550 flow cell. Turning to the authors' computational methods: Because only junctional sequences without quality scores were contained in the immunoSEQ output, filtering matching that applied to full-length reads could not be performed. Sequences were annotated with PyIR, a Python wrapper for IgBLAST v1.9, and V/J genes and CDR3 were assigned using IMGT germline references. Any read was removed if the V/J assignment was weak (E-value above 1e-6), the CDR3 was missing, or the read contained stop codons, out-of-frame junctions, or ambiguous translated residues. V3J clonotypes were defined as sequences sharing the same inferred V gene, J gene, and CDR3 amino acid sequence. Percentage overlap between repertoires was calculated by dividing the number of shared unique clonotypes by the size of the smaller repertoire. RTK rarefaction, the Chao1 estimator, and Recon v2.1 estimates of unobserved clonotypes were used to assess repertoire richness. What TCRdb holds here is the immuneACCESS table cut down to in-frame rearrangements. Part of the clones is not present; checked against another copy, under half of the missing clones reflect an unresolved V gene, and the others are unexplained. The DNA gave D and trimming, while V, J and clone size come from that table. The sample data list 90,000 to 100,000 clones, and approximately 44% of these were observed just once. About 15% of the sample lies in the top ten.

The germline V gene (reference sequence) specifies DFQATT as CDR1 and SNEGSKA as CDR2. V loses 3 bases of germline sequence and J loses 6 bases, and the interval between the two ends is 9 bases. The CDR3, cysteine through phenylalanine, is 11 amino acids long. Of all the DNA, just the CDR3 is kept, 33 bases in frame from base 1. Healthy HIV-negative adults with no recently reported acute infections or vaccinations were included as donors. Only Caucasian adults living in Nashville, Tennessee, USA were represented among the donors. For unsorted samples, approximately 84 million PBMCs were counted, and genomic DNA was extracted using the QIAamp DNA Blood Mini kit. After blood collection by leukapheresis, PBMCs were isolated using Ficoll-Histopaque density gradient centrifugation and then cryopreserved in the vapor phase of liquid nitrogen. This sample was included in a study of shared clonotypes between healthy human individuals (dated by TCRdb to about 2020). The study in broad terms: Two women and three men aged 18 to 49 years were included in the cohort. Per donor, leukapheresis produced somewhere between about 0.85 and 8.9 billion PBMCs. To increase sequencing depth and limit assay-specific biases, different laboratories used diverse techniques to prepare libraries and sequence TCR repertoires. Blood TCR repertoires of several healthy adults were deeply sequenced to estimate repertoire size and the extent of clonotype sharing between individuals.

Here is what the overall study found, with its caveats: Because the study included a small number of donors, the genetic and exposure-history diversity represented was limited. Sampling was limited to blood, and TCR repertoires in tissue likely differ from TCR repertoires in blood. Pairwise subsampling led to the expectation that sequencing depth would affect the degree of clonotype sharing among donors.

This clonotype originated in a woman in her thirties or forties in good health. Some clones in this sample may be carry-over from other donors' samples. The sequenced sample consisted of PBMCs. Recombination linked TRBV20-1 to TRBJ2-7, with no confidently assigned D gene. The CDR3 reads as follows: CSARLVSEQYF. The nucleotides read TGCAGTGCTAGGCTAGTCTCCGAGCAGTACTTC.